One sample yielded the 18 T cell receptor beta chains listed below, sequenced in a study of shared clonotypes between healthy human individuals. The protocol was immunoSEQ multiplex PCR, while the TCRdb copy is restricted to in-frame clones and leaves out a portion. The sample has approximately 720,000 clones, about 90% seen once. Positive CCR7 selection of CD45RO-negative cells yielded the naive CD8 cells, and terminally differentiated effector memory CD45RA+ cells were excluded. The material sequenced was naive CD8+ T cells sorted from blood. The receptors were sampled from a man under 40 in good health.

This clone showed up just once. The CDR3 sequence: CASTGQGSANYGYTF. CDR3 nucleotide sequence: TGTGCCAGTACGGGACAGGGGTCAGCTAACTATGGCTACACCTTC. V is TRBV7-9 and J is TRBJ1-2; 10 bases are shared with TRBD1. V was clipped by 9 bases and J by 0 bases; unmatched bases: 7. CDR1 SEHNR and CDR2 FQNEAQ come from the germline V gene (reference sequence). There are 15 residues in the CDR3.

The chain uses TRBV6-6 and TRBJ2-3, with D perhaps matching TRBD2 (6 bases). The CDR3 is made up of 14 amino acids. Trimming shortened V by 8 bases and J by 2 bases, and 14 bases separated the two germline ends. Germline CDR1 MNHNY, CDR2 SVGAGI (reference sequence). DNA for the CDR3: TGTGCCAGCCTTGGGAGGCGGGCCACAGATACGCAGTATTTT. Protein: CASLGRRATDTQYF.

This clone was seen a single time. The CDR3 bases are TGTGCCAGCAGCAACTGTCGGAGGAGACTCACAGATACGCAGTATTTT. It yields the protein CASSNCRRRLTDTQYF. The rearrangement uses TRBV21-1 and TRBJ2-3; the table's D call, TRBD2, was not checked against the DNA. TRBV21-1 represents a pseudogene. The CDR3 has 16 amino acids.

This sequence joins TRBV5-6 and TRBJ2-2, with TRBD2 identical over 8 bases. J was trimmed by 0 bases and V by 0 bases; bases with no gene match: 10. Germline CDR1 SGHDT, CDR2 YYEEEE. The CDR3 is made up of 19 amino acids. As DNA, the CDR3 is TGTGCCAGCAGCTTGGTTCGGGCTAGCGGGTTCGCGAACACCGGGGAGCTGTTTTTT. Translating gives CASSLVRASGFANTGELFF.

The rearrangement links TRBV27 to TRBJ2-1, with TRBD2 identical over 8 bases. Germline CDR1 and CDR2: MNHEY and SMNVEV (reference sequence). Germline trimming cut 6 bases from V and 4 bases from J; bases unmatched to any gene: 8. This CDR3 is built from 15 residues. The CDR3 protein is CASSAGGPLYNEQFF. CDR3 DNA: TGTGCCAGCAGCGCGGGAGGCCCCCTGTACAATGAGCAGTTCTTC.

The V gene is TRBV25-1, the J gene TRBJ1-2; the D is unclear. Germline-derived CDR1 and CDR2 are MGHDK and SYGVNS. CDR3 length: 12 amino acids. Trimming removed 3 bases at V and 8 bases at J, with 10 bases between. CDR3 in amino acids: CASSDGIWGYTF. The CDR3 bases are TGTGCCAGCAGTGACGGGATATGGGGCTACACCTTC.

The genes are TRBV2 and TRBJ2-1; 14 bases are a match to TRBD2. The CDR3 consists of 14 residues. Germline V gene sequence: CDR1 SNHLY, CDR2 FYNNEI. Unmatched junction bases numbered 3, after V lost 7 bases and J lost 7 bases. The CDR3 nucleotides read TGTGCCAGCATAGGGACTAGCGGGAGTAATGAGCAGTTCTTC. It is translated as CASIGTSGSNEQFF. The full variable domain, in which reference TRBV2 and TRBJ2-1 provide the parts outside the CDR3, is EPEVTQTPSHQVTQMGQEVILRCVPISNHLYFYWYRQILGQKVEFLVSFYNNEISEKSEIFDDQFSVERPDGSNFTLKIRSTKLEDSAMYFCASIGTSGSNEQFFGPGTRLTVL.

The chain links TRBV7-9 to TRBJ2-2; D possibly corresponds to TRBD2 (6 bases). V was cut by 5 bases and J by 3 bases, with 16 bases left in between. The CDR3 loop spans 16 amino acids. Germline CDR1 SEHNR, CDR2 FQNEAQ (reference sequence). The CDR3 bases are TGTGCCAGCAGCACGCTCCAGGGAGGTTACACCGGGGAGCTGTTTTTT. This sequence encodes CASSTLQGGYTGELFF. Combining the CDR3 with reference TRBV7-9 and TRBJ2-2 gives the whole variable domain DTGVSQNPRHKITKRGQNVTFRCDPISEHNRLYWYRQTLGQGPEFLTYFQNEAQLEKSRLLSDRFSAERPKGSFSTLEIQRTEQGDSAMYLCASSTLQGGYTGELFFGEGSRLTVL.

CDR3 nucleotides: TGTGCCAGCAGCCAAGGGGGACTAGCGGGACCGCAAGAGACCCAGTACTTC. Translating it yields CASSQGGLAGPQETQYF. The chain recombines TRBV5-4 with TRBJ2-5, with 13 bases fitting TRBD2. This CDR3 region has 17 residues. Germline lookup yields CDR1 SGHNT and CDR2 YYREEE (reference sequence). V lost 4 bases to trimming and J lost 2 bases; unmatched junction nucleotides: 8.

This clone showed up just a few times. The chain combines TRBV27 with TRBJ1-2; D might be TRBD1 (6 bases). The CDR3 consists of 11 residues. Germline CDR1 MNHEY, CDR2 SMNVEV (reference sequence). With 6 bases removed from V and 8 bases from J, the gap between germline ends came to 10 bases. CDR3 coding DNA: TGTGCCAGCAGCGGGGGGCAAGGCTACACCTTC. The encoded protein is CASSGGQGYTF.

For this clone: Other DNA sequences within the sample encode an identical CDR3. The gene calls are TRBV6-1 and TRBJ2-7; D is undetermined. CDR1 is MNHNS and CDR2 is SASEGT in the germline V gene. V gave up 3 bases and J gave up 3 bases, with 0 bases separating them. This CDR3 contains 10 residues. CDR3 residues: CASSDYEQYF. In nucleotides, the CDR3 is TGTGCCAGCAGTGACTACGAGCAGTACTTC.

The chain links TRBV23-1 to TRBJ2-5; 7 bases are a match to TRBD1. TRBV23-1 is an open reading frame, and its role is uncertain. The CDR3 contains 16 residues. With 1 base clipped from V and 1 base from J, the junction kept 6 bases outside the gene matches. CDR3 nucleotide sequence: TGCGCCAGCAGTCAATATCCCCGGGACAGCCAAGAGACCCAGTACTTC. Translated, it gives CASSQYPRDSQETQYF.

A remark on this clone: This specimen includes other DNA sequences encoding the same CDR3. The genes are TRBV6-1 and TRBJ2-3; TRBD1 matches 8 bases. CDR3 length: 14 amino acids. With V trimmed by 6 bases and J by 4 bases, 6 bases remained unmatched. Germline lookup yields CDR1 MNHNS and CDR2 SASEGT. CDR3 residues: CASSPGQGADTQYF. The CDR3, as DNA: TGTGCCAGCAGCCCTGGACAGGGTGCAGATACGCAGTATTTT.

This rearrangement joins TRBV28 to TRBJ2-1, with TRBD2 matching over 13 bases. This CDR3 contains 15 residues. V gave up 6 bases and J gave up 6 bases; unmatched junction bases: 5. Germline CDR1 MDHEN, CDR2 SYDVKM. CDR3 sequence reads: CASRILAGGSNEQFF. The DNA of the CDR3 is TGTGCCAGCAGGATACTAGCGGGAGGGAGCAATGAGCAGTTCTTC.

The chain has TRBV29-1 and TRBJ2-3, with D possibly being TRBD1 (6 bases). V was clipped by 5 bases and J by 5 bases, with 14 bases between them. This CDR3 spans 13 amino acids. Germline CDR1 and CDR2: SQVTM and ANQGSEA. As DNA, the CDR3 is TGCAGCGTTTCCAGAACAGGGATAGATACGCAGTATTTT. Its translation is CSVSRTGIDTQYF.

The CDR3 bases are TGCGCCAGCAGCTTGGGAGGGGGCGGCTATGGCTACACCTTC. As protein: CASSLGGGGYGYTF. The rearrangement uses TRBV5-1 and TRBJ1-2, with 7 nucleotides matching TRBD1. CDR3 length: 14 residues. The J segment lost 4 bases and the V segment lost 0 bases, leaving 3 bases of the junction unmatched. Germline lookup yields CDR1 SGHRS and CDR2 YFSETQ.

The V call is TRBV15, the J call TRBJ2-5; possibly TRBD1 for D (6 bases). CDR3 length equals 15 residues. Germline CDR1 reads LNHNV; CDR2 reads YYDKDF (reference sequence). Trimming pared 0 bases from V and 5 bases from J, leaving 13 bases between. CDR3 in amino acids: CATSRERTAYETQYF. The CDR3 nucleotides are TGTGCCACCAGCAGAGAAAGGACAGCCTACGAGACCCAGTACTTC.

The chain is built from TRBV7-6 and TRBJ2-2; TRBD2 matches at 14 bases. This CDR3 has 17 amino acids. Germline CDR1 and CDR2: SGHVS and FNYEAQ. V was pared by 5 bases and J by 4 bases, with 6 bases of the junction left unmatched. CDR3 sequence (DNA): TGTGCCAGCAGCCCGGGACTAGCGGGAGTCCTCACCGGGGAGCTGTTTTTT. Its translation: CASSPGLAGVLTGELFF.